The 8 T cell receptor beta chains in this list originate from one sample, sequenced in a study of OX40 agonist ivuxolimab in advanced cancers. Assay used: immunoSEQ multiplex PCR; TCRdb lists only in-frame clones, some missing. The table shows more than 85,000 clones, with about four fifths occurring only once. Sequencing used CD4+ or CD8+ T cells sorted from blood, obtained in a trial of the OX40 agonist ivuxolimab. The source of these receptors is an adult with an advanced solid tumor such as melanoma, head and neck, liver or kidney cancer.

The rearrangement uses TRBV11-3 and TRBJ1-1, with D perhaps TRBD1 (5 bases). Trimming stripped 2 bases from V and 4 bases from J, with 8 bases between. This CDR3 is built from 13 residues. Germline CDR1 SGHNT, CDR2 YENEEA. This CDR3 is CASSLYGGTEAFF. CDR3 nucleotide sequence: TGTGCCAGCAGCTTATATGGGGGCACTGAAGCTTTCTTT.

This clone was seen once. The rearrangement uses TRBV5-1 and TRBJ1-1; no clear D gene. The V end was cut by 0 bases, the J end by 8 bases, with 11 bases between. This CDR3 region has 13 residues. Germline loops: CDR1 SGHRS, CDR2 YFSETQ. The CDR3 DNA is TGCGCCAGCAGCTTGGCCCCGAGCACGGAAGCTTTCTTT. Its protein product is CASSLAPSTEAFF.

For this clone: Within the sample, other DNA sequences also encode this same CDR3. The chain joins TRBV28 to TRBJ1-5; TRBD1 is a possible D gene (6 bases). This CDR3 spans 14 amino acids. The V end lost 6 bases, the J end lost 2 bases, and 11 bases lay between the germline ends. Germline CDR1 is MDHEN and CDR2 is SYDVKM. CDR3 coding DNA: TGTGCCAGCAGCAGAGGGGGGGGCAATCAGCCCCAGCATTTT. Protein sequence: CASSRGGGNQPQHF.

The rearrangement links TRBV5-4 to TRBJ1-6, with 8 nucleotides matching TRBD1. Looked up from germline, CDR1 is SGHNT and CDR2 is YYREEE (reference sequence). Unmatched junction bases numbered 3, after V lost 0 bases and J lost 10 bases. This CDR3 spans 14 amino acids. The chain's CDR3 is CASSLEGQGSPLHF. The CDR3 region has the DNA TGTGCCAGCAGCTTGGAAGGACAGGGCTCACCCCTCCACTTT. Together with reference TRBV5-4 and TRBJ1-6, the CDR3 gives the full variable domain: ETGVTQSPTHLIKTRGQQVTLRCSSQSGHNTVSWYQQALGQGPQFIFQYYREEENGRGNFPPRFSGLQFPNYSSELNVNALELDDSALYLCASSLEGQGSPLHFGNGTRLTVT.

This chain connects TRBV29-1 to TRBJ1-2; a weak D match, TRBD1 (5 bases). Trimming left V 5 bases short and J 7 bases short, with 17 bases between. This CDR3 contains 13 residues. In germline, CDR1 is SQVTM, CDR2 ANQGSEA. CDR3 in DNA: TGCAGCGTTCGGCCAGCAGGGTTGTCTGGCTACACCTTC. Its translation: CSVRPAGLSGYTF. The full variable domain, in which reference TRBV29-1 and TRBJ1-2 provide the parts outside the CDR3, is SAVISQKPSRDICQRGTSLTIQCQVDSQVTMMFWYRQQPGQSLTLIATANQGSEATYESGFVIDKFPISRPNLTFSTLTVSNMSPEDSSIYLCSVRPAGLSGYTFGSGTRLTVV.

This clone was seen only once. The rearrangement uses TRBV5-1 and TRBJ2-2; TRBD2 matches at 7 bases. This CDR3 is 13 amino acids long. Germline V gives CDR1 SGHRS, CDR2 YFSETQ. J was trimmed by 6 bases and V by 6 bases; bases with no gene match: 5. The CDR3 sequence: CASNPGRAGELFF. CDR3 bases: TGCGCCAGCAATCCTGGGAGGGCCGGGGAGCTGTTTTTT.

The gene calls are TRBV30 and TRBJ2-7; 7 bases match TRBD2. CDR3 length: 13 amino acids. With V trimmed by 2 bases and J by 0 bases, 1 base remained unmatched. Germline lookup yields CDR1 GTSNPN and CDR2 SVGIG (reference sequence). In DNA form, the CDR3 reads TGTGCCTGGAGTAGCGGGAACTCCTACGAGCAGTACTTC. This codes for CAWSSGNSYEQYF.

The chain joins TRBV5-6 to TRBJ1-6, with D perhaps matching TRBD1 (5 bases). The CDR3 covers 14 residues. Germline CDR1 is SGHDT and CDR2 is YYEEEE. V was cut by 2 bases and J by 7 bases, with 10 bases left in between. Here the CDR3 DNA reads TGTGCCAGCAGCTTCGGACGGGGCAATTCACCCCTCCACTTT. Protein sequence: CASSFGRGNSPLHF.